The next 10 T cell receptor beta chains were all read from a single sample in a study of T cell responses to AZD1222 COVID-19 vaccine. Method: immunoSEQ multiplex PCR; TCRdb's copy keeps in-frame clones and lacks some. This table has around 150,000 clones, approximately 88% appearing once. Sequencing was performed on peripheral blood, taken on day 0 of AZD1222 vaccination. These receptor sequences come from an adult in good health.

The chain's CDR3 is CASSRLREGRRLFF. As DNA, the CDR3 is TGTGCCAGCAGCCGCCTAAGGGAGGGAAGGAGACTGTTTTTT. The chain links TRBV9 to TRBJ1-4; D not certain. V lost 4 bases and J lost 13, with 20 bases in between. The CDR3 covers 14 residues. Looked up from germline, CDR1 is SGDLS and CDR2 is YYNGEE.

The chain recombines TRBV7-3 with TRBJ2-5; 9 bases agree with TRBD1. The CDR3 is 14 amino acids. CDR1 is SGHTA and CDR2 is FQGTGA in the germline V gene. The V gene end was trimmed by 5 bases and the J gene end by 5 bases; junction bases not matched to a gene: 6. The CDR3 DNA reads as TGTGCCAGCAGCCCGGGACAGGGTTTTGAGACCCAGTACTTC. Protein: CASSPGQGFETQYF.

The chain uses TRBV7-7 and TRBJ2-1; 9 nucleotides align to TRBD1. V dropped 5 bases and J dropped 4; count of bases not matched to a gene: 6. Germline CDR1 is SSHAT and CDR2 is FNYEAQ (reference sequence). This CDR3 is 15 amino acids long. This CDR3 reads CASSLRQGGYNEQFF. As DNA, the CDR3 is TGTGCCAGCAGCCTAAGACAGGGGGGATACAATGAGCAGTTCTTC.

The chain has TRBV30 and TRBJ2-3; D remains ambiguous. CDR1 is GTSNPN and CDR2 is SVGIG in the germline V gene (reference sequence). The CDR3 is made up of 13 amino acids. V lost 6 bases and J lost 0, with 10 bases in between. The DNA of the CDR3 is TGTGCCTGCGCCAAGATTAGCACAGATACGCAGTATTTT. This translates into CACAKISTDTQYF.

This chain uses TRBV6-5 with TRBJ2-1; D is unresolved. CDR3 length: 11 amino acids. Germline CDR1 is MNHEY and CDR2 is SVGAGI. V lost 6 bases and J lost 2, with 2 bases in between. The CDR3 region has the DNA TGTGCCAGCAGCCCCTACAATGAGCAGTTCTTC. It specifies CASSPYNEQFF.

The chain has TRBV7-3 and TRBJ2-3; the match to TRBD2 covers 11 bases. V shed 4 bases, J shed 1 base, and the junction held 4 bases outside the gene matches. CDR1 and CDR2 from the germline V gene are SGHTA and FQGTGA. CDR3 length equals 16 residues. CDR3 region: CASSYGTSGGTDTQYF. The DNA for the CDR3 is TGTGCCAGCAGCTACGGGACTAGCGGAGGCACAGATACGCAGTATTTT.

V is TRBV28 and J is TRBJ1-3; 7 bases agree with TRBD1. The V segment lost 6 bases and the J segment 0 bases; nucleotides outside the gene matches: 8. Germline V lookup: CDR1 MDHEN, CDR2 SYDVKM. The CDR3 covers 16 residues. The CDR3 is CASRRQGTSSGNTIYF. The CDR3 bases are TGTGCCAGCAGAAGACAGGGTACGTCCTCTGGAAACACCATATATTTT.

This CDR3 is CASSSREGATEAFF. In DNA, the CDR3 is TGTGCCAGCAGTTCCCGGGAGGGGGCCACTGAAGCTTTCTTT. The chain combines TRBV27 with TRBJ1-1; 7 bases line up with TRBD1. This CDR3 is 14 amino acids long. V was clipped by 4 bases and J by 4 bases; unmatched bases: 6. The germline V gene has CDR1 MNHEY and CDR2 SMNVEV (reference sequence).

The rearrangement uses TRBV5-1 and TRBJ1-5; 8 nucleotides line up with TRBD1. Germline-derived CDR1 and CDR2 are SGHRS and YFSETQ. V shed 4 bases, J shed 5 bases, and the junction held 2 bases outside the gene matches. This CDR3 has 13 residues. In DNA form, the CDR3 reads TGCGCCAGCAGCGTACAGGGGGATCAGCCCCAGCATTTT. This sequence encodes CASSVQGDQPQHF.

CDR3 DNA: TGCGCCAGCAGCCTGCAGGAGGCTAATGAAAAACTGTTTTTT. This sequence encodes CASSLQEANEKLFF. This rearrangement joins TRBV4-1 to TRBJ1-4; D not certain. The V gene lost 4 bases and the J gene lost 3 bases, with 9 bases spanning the gap. The CDR3 sequence is 14 residues long. The germline CDR1 and CDR2 sequences are MGHRA and YSYEKL.